This T cell receptor (beta chain) was sequenced in a study of vaccination and CD4 T cells after COVID-19. On the study more broadly: The authors used overlapping spike peptides from SARS-CoV-2, HCoV-NL63, HCoV-OC43 and HCoV-229E to stimulate cells.

Study-wide results and caveats: This study had few convalescent patients and no early post-infection samples.

The treatment here: roughly 10-day PBMC culture with coronavirus spike peptide pools or control peptides (ViraFEST assay). Once obtained from cultured CD4+ T cells, the DNA was sequenced using the Oncomine TCR Beta short-read assay. Once CD4+ T cells had been cultured, genomic DNA was extracted from them. Using its own MiXCR run on the PCR reads, TCRdb lists one record per CDR3 protein. The data show under 25,000 distinct CDR3 sequences, 38% seen once. In regard to this clonotype: The antigen remains undetermined.

The sample was cultured CD4+ T cells from blood. This TCR was sampled from a human donor with COVID-19.

CDR3 nucleotide sequence: TGTGCCTGGAGTGACAGGGGTAACATTCAGTACTTC. Translation: CAWSDRGNIQYF. The chain joins TRBV30 to TRBJ2-4, with TRBD1 identical over 7 bases. Germline V gene lookup returns CDR1 GTSNPN and CDR2 SVGIG (reference sequence). The V segment lost 1 base and the J segment 7 bases; nucleotides outside the gene matches: 1. This CDR3 contains 12 residues.